The 24 T cell receptor beta chains below come from one sample, sequenced in a study of blood T cell repertoires in COVID-19. Method: immunoSEQ multiplex PCR; TCRdb's copy keeps in-frame clones and lacks some. The sample yields about 200,000 clones, approximately 78% seen once. Sequencing was done on a sample of peripheral blood. Receptors were obtained from a woman older than 75 with acute or convalescent COVID-19.

V usage is TRBV5-1 and J usage is TRBJ2-5; maybe TRBD1 (6 bases). This CDR3 has 17 residues. CDR1 is SGHRS and CDR2 is YFSETQ in the germline V gene. Trimming cost V 6 bases and J 4 bases, with 25 bases left between them. The CDR3: CASTLGHQGGPGETQYF. As DNA, the CDR3 is TGCGCCAGCACCCTCGGACATCAAGGGGGACCAGGAGAGACCCAGTACTTC.

The genes are TRBV6-6 and TRBJ1-1, with TRBD1 matching 10 bases. The CDR3 has 16 residues. The trim removed 4 bases at V and 2 bases at J, leaving 7 bases unmatched. The germline CDR1 and CDR2 sequences are MNHNY and SVGAGI (reference sequence). CDR3 in DNA: TGTGCCAGCAGTTCGACCCAGACAGGGGGCAACACTGAAGCTTTCTTT. Translating it yields CASSSTQTGGNTEAFF.

The chain combines TRBV6-2 or TRBV6-3 with TRBJ2-1; the match to TRBD1 covers 12 bases. In germline, CDR1 is MNHEY, CDR2 SVGEGT. The CDR3 has 15 amino acids. After removal of 6 bases from V and 7 bases from J, the junction contained 7 bases not matched to a gene. This chain's CDR3 is CASSKPGQGANEQFF. CDR3 DNA: TGTGCCAGCAGCAAACCGGGACAGGGGGCAAATGAGCAGTTCTTC.

This clone was observed a handful of times. The chain links TRBV27 to TRBJ2-1, with D possibly TRBD2 on 6 matching bases. Looked up from germline, CDR1 is MNHEY and CDR2 is SMNVEV (reference sequence). The V end was cut by 3 bases, the J end by 3 bases, with 9 bases between. This CDR3 comprises 14 residues. In DNA, the CDR3 is TGTGCCAGCAGTTTTCGGAGGGACTACAATGAGCAGTTCTTC. It codes for CASSFRRDYNEQFF.

The V call is TRBV6-2 or TRBV6-3, the J call TRBJ2-4; a possible D gene is TRBD2 (5 bases). Germline-derived CDR1 and CDR2 are MNHEY and SVGEGT. This CDR3 is built from 15 residues. The V end was cut by 0 bases, the J end by 1 base, with 7 bases between. The CDR3 region is CASSYSAGAKNIQYF. The CDR3 DNA reads as TGTGCCAGCAGTTACTCGGCGGGCGCCAAAAACATTCAGTACTTC.

As for this clone: A far larger clone differs by one base, so this is likely a read error. The chain links TRBV9 to TRBJ1-1, with 7 bases identical to TRBD1. This CDR3 is 13 amino acids long. From germline, CDR1 is SGDLS and CDR2 YYNGEE. Germline trimming cut 4 bases from V and 3 bases from J; bases unmatched to any gene: 3. The CDR3 nucleotides are TGTGCCAGCAGCCTTACAGGGGACACTGAAGCTTTCTTT. This gives the protein CASSLTGDTEAFF.

The V call is TRBV28, the J call TRBJ2-7; tentatively, D is TRBD1 (6 bases). Germline values: CDR1 MDHEN, CDR2 SYDVKM. This CDR3 spans 14 amino acids. V lost 1 base and J 2 bases, leaving 9 bases between the germline ends. Here the CDR3 reads CASSLSRGAYEQYF. The DNA for the CDR3 is TGTGCCAGCAGTTTATCCAGGGGAGCCTACGAGCAGTACTTC. Looking up the rest from reference TRBV28 and TRBJ2-7 gives the full variable domain: DVKVTQSSRYLVKRTGEKVFLECVQDMDHENMFWYRQDPGLGLRLIYFSYDVKMKEKGDIPEGYSVSREKKERFSLILESASTNQTSMYLCASSLSRGAYEQYFGPGTRLTVT.

The rearrangement links TRBV19 to TRBJ2-5; TRBD1 aligns across 8 bases. The CDR3 sequence is 13 residues long. The trim removed 5 bases at V and 4 bases at J, leaving 3 bases unmatched. CDR1 and CDR2 from the germline V gene are LNHDA and SQIVND (reference sequence). In DNA, the CDR3 is TGTGCCAGTAGTTTCACAGGGGGAGAGACCCAGTACTTC. It is translated as CASSFTGGETQYF.

The rearrangement uses TRBV5-1 and TRBJ2-7, with 9 positions matching TRBD1. CDR1 is SGHRS and CDR2 is YFSETQ in the germline V gene. The CDR3 has 15 amino acids. V shed 4 bases, J shed 4 bases, and the junction held 9 bases outside the gene matches. CDR3 loop: CASSLTPTGGYEQYF. CDR3 bases: TGCGCCAGCAGCCTAACCCCGACAGGGGGGTACGAGCAGTACTTC.

This clone was seen a single time. This chain joins TRBV7-3 and TRBJ2-1; the match to TRBD2 covers 7 bases. This CDR3 comprises 15 residues. Germline V gene data show CDR1 as SGHTA and CDR2 as FQGTGA. J gave up 8 bases and V 5 bases, and 12 bases lay outside the gene matches. CDR3 sequence: CASSRNPGGIDEQFF. The CDR3, as DNA: TGTGCCAGCAGCCGGAACCCCGGGGGGATAGATGAGCAGTTCTTC.

V usage is TRBV5-4 and J usage is TRBJ2-1, with 11 bases that match TRBD2. CDR1 and CDR2 from the germline V gene are SGHNT and YYREEE (reference sequence). V lost 3 bases and J lost 0; bases outside the gene matches: 11. The CDR3 has 19 amino acids. This CDR3 is CASSSPGLAVQSSYNEQFF. The CDR3 DNA sequence: TGTGCCAGCAGCTCACCGGGACTAGCGGTGCAGAGCTCCTACAATGAGCAGTTCTTC.

This clone occurred once. The chain joins TRBV19 to TRBJ2-3; the D is unclear. The CDR3 contains 14 residues. Trimming took off 4 bases at V and 0 bases at J, with 8 bases between the two ends. The V gene's germline CDR1 is LNHDA and CDR2 SQIVND (reference sequence). The CDR3 reads CASSNPGSTDTQYF. The CDR3 DNA sequence: TGTGCCAGTAGTAACCCAGGAAGCACAGATACGCAGTATTTT. Combining the CDR3 with reference TRBV19 and TRBJ2-3 gives the whole variable domain DGGITQSPKYLFRKEGQNVTLSCEQNLNHDAMYWYRQDPGQGLRLIYYSQIVNDFQKGDIAEGYSVSREKKESFPLTVTSAQKNPTAFYLCASSNPGSTDTQYFGPGTRLTVL.

The chain couples TRBV29-1 to TRBJ1-4; possibly TRBD1 for D (5 bases). Germline values: CDR1 SQVTM, CDR2 ANQGSEA. The V and J ends lost 5 bases and 0 bases respectively, with 10 bases between them. The CDR3 runs 14 residues. CDR3: CSVRKGTTNEKLFF. CDR3 DNA: TGCAGCGTTCGTAAGGGGACAACTAATGAAAAACTGTTTTTT. The whole variable domain, remainder taken from reference TRBV29-1 and TRBJ1-4, is SAVISQKPSRDICQRGTSLTIQCQVDSQVTMMFWYRQQPGQSLTLIATANQGSEATYESGFVIDKFPISRPNLTFSTLTVSNMSPEDSSIYLCSVRKGTTNEKLFFGSGTQLSVL.

This clone appeared a single time. The rearrangement joins TRBV23-1 to TRBJ1-6; tentatively, D is TRBD1 (5 bases). Being an ORF, TRBV23-1 has a function that is uncertain. Deletions cut 6 bases from V and 6 bases from J, with 18 bases between. The CDR3 totals 16 residues. CDR3 DNA sequence: TGCGCCAGCAGCCTCTCCCCAGGACAAATTAATTCACCCCTCCACTTT. Translating it yields CASSLSPGQINSPLHF.

V usage is TRBV18 and J usage is TRBJ1-1, with D maybe TRBD1 (6 bases). Germline V gives CDR1 KGHSH, CDR2 LQKENI. Trimming removed 9 bases from V and 1 base from J, with 12 bases in between. This CDR3 contains 13 residues. CDR3 in DNA: TGTGCCAGTGCCTGGACAGAGAACACTGAAGCTTTCTTT. Translated, it gives CASAWTENTEAFF.

V and J are TRBV19 and TRBJ2-7, with 9 bases identical to TRBD1. This CDR3 is 15 amino acids long. V lost 4 bases, J lost 3 bases, and 7 bases stayed unmatched. Germline V lookup: CDR1 LNHDA, CDR2 SQIVND (reference sequence). This chain's CDR3 is CASSKGTGPVYEQYF. The CDR3 DNA reads as TGTGCCAGTAGTAAAGGGACAGGGCCTGTCTACGAGCAGTACTTC.

V is TRBV5-1 and J is TRBJ1-2; 7 bases fit TRBD1. The germline CDR1 and CDR2 sequences are SGHRS and YFSETQ. This CDR3 comprises 13 residues. V was clipped by 6 bases and J by 2 bases; unmatched bases: 4. The CDR3 is CASNEDRNYGYTF. In DNA form, the CDR3 reads TGCGCCAGCAACGAGGACAGGAACTATGGCTACACCTTC.

The chain joins TRBV28 to TRBJ1-2, with a tentative D call TRBD1 (5 bases). The germline CDR1 and CDR2 sequences are MDHEN and SYDVKM. The germline V and J ends were trimmed by 8 bases and 11 bases, with 18 bases remaining between them. The CDR3 covers 12 residues. The CDR3 spells CASFHQGTTYTF. For the CDR3, the DNA is TGTGCCAGCTTTCACCAGGGAACCACTTACACCTTC.

The chain recombines TRBV19 with TRBJ1-2, with D perhaps matching TRBD1 (5 bases). This CDR3 contains 13 residues. V was trimmed by 5 bases and J by 3 bases, leaving 10 bases between them. Per the germline V gene, CDR1 is LNHDA and CDR2 is SQIVND (reference sequence). The CDR3 protein is CASSPSRDYGYTF. The CDR3 bases are TGTGCCAGTAGTCCTTCCAGGGACTATGGCTACACCTTC.

This clone was counted once. The chain has TRBV5-1 and TRBJ2-3; D possibly corresponds to TRBD1 (5 bases). V was cut by 0 bases and J by 3 bases, with 14 bases left in between. This CDR3 has 16 amino acids. Germline loops: CDR1 SGHRS, CDR2 YFSETQ. The CDR3 DNA follows: TGCGCCAGCAGCTTGGCCCCCCAGGGTGTAACAGATACGCAGTATTTT. Residues: CASSLAPQGVTDTQYF.

V and J are TRBV14 and TRBJ2-7; possibly TRBD1 for D (5 bases). Germline CDR1 SGHDN, CDR2 FVKESK. V gave up 0 bases and J gave up 6 bases, with 9 bases separating them. The CDR3 sequence is 13 residues long. The CDR3 region is CASSQDWGREQYF. The CDR3 bases are TGTGCCAGCAGCCAAGACTGGGGCCGCGAGCAGTACTTC.

The V gene is TRBV29-1, the J gene TRBJ2-1; 11 bases fit TRBD2. The CDR3 is 16 residues long. V was pared by 6 bases and J by 8 bases, with 15 bases of the junction left unmatched. The germline V gene has CDR1 SQVTM and CDR2 ANQGSEA. CDR3 loop: CSVERLLAGEAHEQFF. The CDR3 DNA is TGCAGCGTCGAAAGGCTACTAGCGGGAGAGGCCCATGAGCAGTTCTTC.

A few counts support this clone. This chain uses TRBV7-2 with TRBJ1-5; D ambiguous. Germline V gives CDR1 SGHTA, CDR2 FQGNSA. This CDR3 is built from 15 residues. V shed 1 base and J shed 3 bases, with 10 bases lying between them. CDR3 bases: TGTGCCAGCAGCTTAGTTCTAGGCCTCAATCAGCCCCAGCATTTT. This gives the protein CASSLVLGLNQPQHF.

The genes are TRBV12-2 and TRBJ1-6. TRBV12-2 is deemed a pseudogene. The CDR3 is 14 amino acids. CDR3 sequence: CASRLVSRDSPLHF. CDR3 coding DNA: TGTGCAAGTCGCTTAGTTAGTCGAGATTCACCCCTCCACTTT.